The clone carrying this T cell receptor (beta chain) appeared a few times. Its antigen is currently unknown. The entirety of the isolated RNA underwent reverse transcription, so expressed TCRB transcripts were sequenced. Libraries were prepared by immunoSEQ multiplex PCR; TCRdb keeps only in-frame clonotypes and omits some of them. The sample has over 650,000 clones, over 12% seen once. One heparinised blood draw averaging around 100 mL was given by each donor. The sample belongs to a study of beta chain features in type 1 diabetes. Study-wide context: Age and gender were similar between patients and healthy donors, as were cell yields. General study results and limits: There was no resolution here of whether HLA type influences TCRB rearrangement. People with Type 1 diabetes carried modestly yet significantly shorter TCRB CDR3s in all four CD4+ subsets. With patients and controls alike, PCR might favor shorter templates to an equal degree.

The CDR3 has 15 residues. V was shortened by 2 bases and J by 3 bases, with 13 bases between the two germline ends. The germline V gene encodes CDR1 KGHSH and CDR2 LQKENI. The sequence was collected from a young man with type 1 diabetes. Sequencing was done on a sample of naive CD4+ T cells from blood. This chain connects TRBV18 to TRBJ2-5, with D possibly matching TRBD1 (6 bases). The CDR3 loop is CASSPYRDTKETQYF. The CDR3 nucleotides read TGTGCCAGCTCACCATATCGGGACACAAAAGAGACCCAGTACTTC.